The 20 T cell receptor beta chains given below trace back to one sample, sequenced in a study of control samples from healthy donors and cancer patients. The data were produced by immunoSEQ multiplex PCR, yet TCRdb's version contains in-frame clones alone and is incomplete. The sample has about 73,000 clones, about 95% seen once; the top ten hold 6.2%. The material sequenced was blood. These receptors originate from a woman aged 40 to 55 in good health.

The chain couples TRBV30 to TRBJ1-5; the D is unclear. Germline CDR1 is GTSNPN and CDR2 is SVGIG (reference sequence). The V gene lost 2 bases and the J gene lost 9 bases, with 20 bases spanning the gap. The CDR3 sequence is 15 residues long. CDR3: CAWSTQTGSPGPQHF. The CDR3 nucleotides read TGTGCCTGGAGTACGCAGACCGGCAGCCCGGGGCCCCAGCATTTT.

The chain is built from TRBV7-9 and TRBJ2-1, with 8 bases fitting TRBD2. CDR3 length: 14 amino acids. Per germline, CDR1 SEHNR and CDR2 FQNEAQ (reference sequence). V gave up 5 bases and J gave up 4 bases; unmatched junction bases: 4. CDR3 nucleotide sequence: TGTGCCAGCAGCGCGGGAGGTCTATACAATGAGCAGTTCTTC. Translated: CASSAGGLYNEQFF.

This chain connects TRBV24-1 to TRBJ1-6; maybe TRBD1 (6 bases). The ends were cut back, 9 bases at V and 7 bases at J, with 27 bases in the middle. The CDR3 sequence is 18 residues long. Germline V lookup: CDR1 KGHDR, CDR2 SFDVKD. In nucleotides, the CDR3 is TGTGCCACCTCAGGCACCCGGGACACACTAAGCAGGAATTCACCCCTCCACTTT. Translated: CATSGTRDTLSRNSPLHF.

The chain recombines TRBV11-2 with TRBJ2-5; 9 bases map to TRBD1. Germline CDR1 is SGHAT and CDR2 is FQNNGV. The junction had 6 bases not matched to a gene; V was cut back by 6 bases and J by 4 bases. CDR3 length equals 14 residues. CDR3 residues: CASSRGQGRETQYF. CDR3 in DNA: TGTGCCAGCAGTCGAGGACAGGGGAGAGAGACCCAGTACTTC.

CDR3 amino acids: CASSALAGGTGELFF. The CDR3 DNA sequence: TGTGCCAGCAGCGCTCTAGCGGGGGGCACCGGGGAGCTGTTTTTT. The chain carries TRBV9 and TRBJ2-2, with 11 bases that match TRBD2. Germline V CDR1 and CDR2: SGDLS, YYNGEE. The CDR3 is made up of 15 amino acids. Losses at the gene ends were 3 bases for V and 4 bases for J; bases not matched to a gene: 2.

CDR3: CASSYSAGSPGNTIYF. CDR3 nucleotides: TGTGCCAGCAGTTACTCGGCGGGATCGCCTGGAAACACCATATATTTT. V gene TRBV6-5 combines with J gene TRBJ1-3; no definite D call. Germline V gene sequence: CDR1 MNHEY, CDR2 SVGAGI. The V and J ends lost 0 bases and 2 bases respectively, with 11 bases between them. The length of the CDR3 is 16 residues.

This clone came up once. The chain links TRBV30 to TRBJ1-3; the match to TRBD1 covers 7 bases. V lost 5 bases, J lost 2 bases, and 3 bases stayed unmatched. Germline CDR1 is GTSNPN and CDR2 is SVGIG (reference sequence). CDR3 size: 13 residues. As DNA, the CDR3 is TGTGCCTGGGATCAGGGGGCTGGAAACACCATATATTTT. Translated: CAWDQGAGNTIYF.

The gene calls are TRBV12-3 or TRBV12-4 and TRBJ2-7; possibly TRBD1 for D (5 bases). The CDR3 sequence is 13 residues long. V was clipped by 7 bases and J by 4 bases, with 14 bases between them. The CDR3 here is CASKRAGLYEQYF. Written as DNA, the CDR3 is TGTGCCAGCAAGAGAGCAGGGTTGTACGAGCAGTACTTC.

The rearrangement links TRBV5-1 to TRBJ2-6; D is undetermined. CDR1 is SGHRS, CDR2 YFSETQ, per germline. The length of the CDR3 is 16 residues. V dropped 5 bases and J dropped 0 bases, with 12 bases sitting between them. For the CDR3, the DNA is TGCGCCAGCAGACTGGCAGGTAGCTCTGGGGCCAACGTCCTGACTTTC. It specifies CASRLAGSSGANVLTF. Full variable domain (rest looked up from reference TRBV5-1 and TRBJ2-6): KAGVTQTPRYLIKTRGQQVTLSCSPISGHRSVSWYQQTPGQGLQFLFEYFSETQRNKGNFPGRFSGRQFSNSRSEMNVSTLELGDSALYLCASRLAGSSGANVLTFGAGSRLTVL.

The chain employs TRBV4-2 and TRBJ2-7; D remains unclear. The CDR3 has 13 amino acids. Germline values: CDR1 LGHNA, CDR2 YNFKEQ. Between the trimmed V and J ends, which lost 1 base and 3 bases, there was a span of 7 bases. CDR3 nucleotides: TGTGCCAGCAGCCAAGGAGAACTCTACGAGCAGTACTTC. This codes for CASSQGELYEQYF.

The rearrangement uses TRBV6-2 or TRBV6-3 and TRBJ1-1; no firm D call. The CDR3 is 15 residues long. In germline, CDR1 is MNHEY, CDR2 SVGEGT. Trimming removed 2 bases at V and 0 bases at J, with 10 bases between. CDR3 DNA: TGTGCCAGCAGTTACGGAGAAGGGATGAACACTGAAGCTTTCTTT. This encodes CASSYGEGMNTEAFF.

The chain combines TRBV28 with TRBJ1-2; 7 nucleotides agree with TRBD1. With V trimmed by 7 bases and J by 4 bases, 6 bases remained unmatched. The CDR3 covers 13 residues. The V gene's germline CDR1 is MDHEN and CDR2 SYDVKM. The CDR3 nucleotides read TGTGCCAGCACCCCCGACAGGGCCTATGGCTACACCTTC. Amino acids: CASTPDRAYGYTF.

This clone is a singleton in its sample. The chain employs TRBV5-1 and TRBJ1-2; D is uncertain. V was shortened by 9 bases and J by 4 bases, with 16 bases between the two germline ends. CDR1 SGHRS and CDR2 YFSETQ come from the germline V gene. The CDR3 runs to 13 residues. The CDR3 nucleotides read TGCGCCACCTCCCCGGGGTCTGGCTATGGCTACACCTTC. As protein: CATSPGSGYGYTF.

The rearrangement uses TRBV6-6 and TRBJ1-2, with D unresolved. CDR1 is MNHNY, CDR2 SVGAGI, per germline (reference sequence). V was clipped by 7 bases and J by 6 bases, with 18 bases between them. This CDR3 region has 14 residues. CDR3 DNA: TGTGCCAGCACCCATACGGGTCCAGGCGATGGCTACACCTTC. This codes for CASTHTGPGDGYTF.

The chain recombines TRBV3-1 (or the pseudogene TRBV3-2) with TRBJ1-2; 7 bases match TRBD1. V was clipped by 3 bases and J by 4 bases; unmatched bases: 5. The CDR3 consists of 14 residues. Germline values: CDR1 LGHDT, CDR2 YNNKEL (reference sequence). The CDR3 reads CASSQMGQLYGYTF. CDR3 nucleotides: TGTGCCAGCAGCCAGATGGGACAGCTCTATGGCTACACCTTC.

This rearrangement joins TRBV4-3 to TRBJ1-2; D remains unclear. The CDR3 covers 16 residues. Trimming stripped 4 bases from V and 8 bases from J, with 23 bases between. Germline V CDR1 and CDR2: LGHNA, YSLEER. The CDR3: CASSRELRIREGGYTF. CDR3 nucleotide sequence: TGCGCCAGCAGCCGGGAACTGCGGATTCGAGAGGGAGGCTACACCTTC.

This chain links TRBV7-9 with TRBJ1-1, with a tentative D call TRBD1 (6 bases). The V end lost 9 bases, the J end lost 7 bases, and 15 bases lay between the germline ends. The CDR3 runs to 12 residues. Germline V CDR1 and CDR2: SEHNR, FQNEAQ (reference sequence). CDR3 residues: CASYRGSGEAFF. DNA of the CDR3: TGTGCCAGTTATAGGGGGAGCGGTGAAGCTTTCTTT.

The chain combines TRBV6-2 or TRBV6-3 with TRBJ2-7; 11 nucleotides match TRBD2. Trimming at V came to 1 base and at J to 2 bases, leaving 1 base not matched to a gene. This CDR3 region has 15 residues. In germline, CDR1 is MNHEY, CDR2 SVGEGT. This CDR3 is CASSYLLAGAYEQYF. The CDR3 nucleotides read TGTGCCAGCAGTTACTTACTAGCGGGGGCCTACGAGCAGTACTTC.

V gene TRBV27 combines with J gene TRBJ1-1; D might be TRBD1 (6 bases). V lost 6 bases to trimming and J lost 6 bases, with 14 bases between them. The CDR3 totals 13 residues. CDR1 and CDR2 (germline): MNHEY, SMNVEV (reference sequence). CDR3 nucleotides: TGTGCCAGCAGCTATACAGGGTACGCTGAAGCTTTCTTT. Its protein is CASSYTGYAEAFF.

The CDR3 loop reads CASSEIGRGYEQYF. The CDR3 DNA reads TGTGCCAGCAGTGAAATTGGCAGGGGCTACGAGCAGTACTTC. This chain connects TRBV6-1 to TRBJ2-7; D is perhaps TRBD1 (6 bases). The CDR3 has 14 amino acids. CDR1 and CDR2 (germline): MNHNS, SASEGT. Between the trimmed V and J ends, which lost 2 bases and 3 bases, there was a span of 11 bases.